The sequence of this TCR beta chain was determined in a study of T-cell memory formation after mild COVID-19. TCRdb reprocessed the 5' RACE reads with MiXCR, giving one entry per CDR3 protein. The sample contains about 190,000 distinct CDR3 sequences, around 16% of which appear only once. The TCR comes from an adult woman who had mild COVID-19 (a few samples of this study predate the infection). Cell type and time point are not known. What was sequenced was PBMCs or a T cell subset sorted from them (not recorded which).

CDR3 sequence reads: CSASSGAPYEQYF. DNA for the CDR3: TGCAGTGCTAGTTCGGGGGCCCCCTACGAGCAGTACTTC. The chain employs TRBV20-1 and TRBJ2-7; the D gene could be TRBD1 or TRBD2 (6 bases each). CDR3 size: 13 residues. Germline loops: CDR1 DFQATT, CDR2 SNEGSKA (reference sequence). The V gene lost 3 bases and the J gene lost 2 bases, with 11 bases spanning the gap.